Here is one T cell receptor (beta chain) with its context. The antigen is unknown. Germline assignment: CDR1 MNHEY and CDR2 SVGAGI. The CDR3 loop spans 16 amino acids. Trimming removed 2 bases from V and 4 bases from J; junction bases left unmatched: 6. The data originate from a study of chemoradiotherapy in HPV16-positive cancers. Study outcomes and limitations: The functional HPV-specific definition rests on just a couple of HPV16-positive patients. During treatment, candidate HPV-specific clones and E7-related motifs expanded in tumor.

Generated by immunoSEQ multiplex PCR, the TCRdb table keeps only in-frame clones and is missing some. Among roughly 13,000 clones listed, 69% were seen once. Samples were taken several times over chemoradiotherapy. This specimen was acquired from a patient who underwent chemoradiotherapy. This chain joins TRBV6-5 and TRBJ2-1, with 9 bases matching TRBD2. The origin of this receptor is a human donor with HPV-associated anogenital cancer. This CDR3 is CASSYTLAGSYNEQFF. The CDR3 coding sequence is TGTGCCAGCAGTTACACCCTAGCGGGGAGTTACAATGAGCAGTTCTTC.